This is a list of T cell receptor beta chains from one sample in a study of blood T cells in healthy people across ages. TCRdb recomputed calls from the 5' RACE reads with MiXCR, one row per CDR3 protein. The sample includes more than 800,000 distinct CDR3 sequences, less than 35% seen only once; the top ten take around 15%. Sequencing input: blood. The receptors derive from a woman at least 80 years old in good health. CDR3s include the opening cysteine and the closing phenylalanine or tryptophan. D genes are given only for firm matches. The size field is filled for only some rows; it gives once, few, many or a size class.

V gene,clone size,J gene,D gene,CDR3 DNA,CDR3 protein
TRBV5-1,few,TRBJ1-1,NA,TGCGCCAGCAGCTACCAGCGCGACAGGTCTGAAGCTTTCTTT,CASSYQRDRSEAFF
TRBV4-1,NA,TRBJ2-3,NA,TGCGCCAGCAGCCAAGATCTGGGGCTCGGTAACAGGATCACAGATACGCAGTATTTT,CASSQDLGLGNRITDTQYF
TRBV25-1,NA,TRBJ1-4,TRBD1,TGTGCCAGCAGTTCCGGGACAGGGCACGAAAAACTGTTTTTT,CASSSGTGHEKLFF
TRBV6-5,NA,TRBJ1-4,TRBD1,TGTGCCAGCAGTTACTCCCCGGGACAGGGCGGTAGCGGTGAAAAACTGTTTTTT,CASSYSPGQGGSGEKLFF
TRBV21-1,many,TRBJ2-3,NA,TGTGCCAGCAGCAAATTCGTAGACCACCTTAGCACAGATACGCAGTATTTT,CASSKFVDHLSTDTQYF
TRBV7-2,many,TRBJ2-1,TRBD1,TGTGCCAGCAGCTTTGCGGTACAGGGGGTTAGTGAGCAGTTCTTC,CASSFAVQGVSEQFF
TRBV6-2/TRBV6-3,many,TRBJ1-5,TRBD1,TGTGCCAGCAGGAACCTAGACAGGGCTGGCAATCAGCCCCAGCATTTT,CASRNLDRAGNQPQHF
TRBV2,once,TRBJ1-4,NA,TGTGCCAGCACCCGGACTAATGAAAAACTGTTTTTT,CASTRTNEKLFF
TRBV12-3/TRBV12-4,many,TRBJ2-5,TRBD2,TGTGCCAGCAGCGCTATAGCGGGGGGCCAGACCCAGTACTTC,CASSAIAGGQTQYF
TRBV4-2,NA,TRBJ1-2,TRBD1,TGTGCCAGCAGCCAAGATCAGGGACAGTCGACGTACTACACCTTC,CASSQDQGQSTYYTF
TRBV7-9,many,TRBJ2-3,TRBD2,TGTGCCAGCAGCTTTCCGGGACTAGGCACAGATACGCAGTATTTT,CASSFPGLGTDTQYF
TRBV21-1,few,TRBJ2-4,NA,TGTGCCAGCAGCAAATTGGGACACGAGGGGGCGAGAATACTAGCCAAAAACATTCAGTACTTC,CASSKLGHEGARILAKNIQYF
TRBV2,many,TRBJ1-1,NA,TGTGCCAGCAGTGCGGCACAGAGGGCTTTCTTT,CASSAAQRAFF
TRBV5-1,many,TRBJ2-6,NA,TGTGCCAGCAGTTTAGACAGCTCTGGGGCCAACGTCCTGACTTTC,CASSLDSSGANVLTF
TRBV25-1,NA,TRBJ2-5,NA,TGTGCCAGCAGTGAAGAGGGGGACAACCAAGAGACCCAGTACTTC,CASSEEGDNQETQYF
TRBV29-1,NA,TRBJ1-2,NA,TGCAGCGTCTCCGGGTATGGCTACACCTTC,CSVSGYGYTF
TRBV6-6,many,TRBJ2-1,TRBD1,TGCGCCAGCAGCCTTCCGGGACAGGGGTACAATGAGCAGTTCTTC,CASSLPGQGYNEQFF
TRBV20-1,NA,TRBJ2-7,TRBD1,TGCAGTGCTAGAGTTCGTCGACAGGGGATCTACGAGCAGTACTTC,CSARVRRQGIYEQYF
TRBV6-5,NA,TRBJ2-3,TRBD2,TGTGCCAGCAGTTTCCTTGGAGCGGGGCATACGCAGTATTTT,CASSFLGAGHTQYF
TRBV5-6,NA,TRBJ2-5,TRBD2,TGTGTCAGCAGCTTACCGGGACTAGCCTATGAGACCCAGTACTTC,CVSSLPGLAYETQYF
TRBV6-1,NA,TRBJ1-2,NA,TGTGCCAGCCTTAGGGCAGGGCTCAGCTACACCTTC,CASLRAGLSYTF
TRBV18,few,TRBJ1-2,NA,TGTGCCAGCTCACCTTCATCGGGGAAGAATGGCTACACCTTC,CASSPSSGKNGYTF
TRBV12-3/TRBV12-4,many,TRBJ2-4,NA,TGTGCCAGCAGCAGTAGTAGGGGGAAAGCGGCCAAAAACATTCAGTACTTC,CASSSSRGKAAKNIQYF
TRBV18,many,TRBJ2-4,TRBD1,TGTGCCAGCTCACCACTGCCAGGGGGAGACAAAAACATTCAGTACTTC,CASSPLPGGDKNIQYF
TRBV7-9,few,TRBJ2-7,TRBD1,TGTGCCTCAACCGGGACAGGGAGCTCCTACGAGCAGTACTTC,CASTGTGSSYEQYF
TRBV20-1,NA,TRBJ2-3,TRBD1,TGCAGTGCAAACAGGGGGCGCCGGGATACGCAGTATTTT,CSANRGRRDTQYF
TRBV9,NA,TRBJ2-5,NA,TGTGCCAGCAGCGTAGGCGGGGCGAATCAAGAGACCCAGTACTTC,CASSVGGANQETQYF
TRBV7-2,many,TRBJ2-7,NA,TGTGCCAGCAGCTTAGAGGGCCCAGCACGTGGATCCTACGAGCAGTACTTC,CASSLEGPARGSYEQYF
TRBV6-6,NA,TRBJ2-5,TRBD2,TGTGCCAGCAGTTACTTAGGTAGCGGGGGGGCAGAGACCCAGTACTTC,CASSYLGSGGAETQYF
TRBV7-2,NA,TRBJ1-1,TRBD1,TGTGCCAGCAGCTTAGACCCTAGGACAGGGCGGAACACTGAAGCTTTCTTT,CASSLDPRTGRNTEAFF
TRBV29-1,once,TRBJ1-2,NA,TGCAGCGTTGAACGGGGGATGAACTATGGCTACACCTTC,CSVERGMNYGYTF
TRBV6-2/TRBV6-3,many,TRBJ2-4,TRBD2,TGTGCCAGCGTCGCCGGGGGGGTCGGAATAGCCAAAAACATTCAGTACTTC,CASVAGGVGIAKNIQYF
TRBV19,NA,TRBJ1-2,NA,TGTGCCAGTAGGGTTTGGGGCTATGGCTACACCTTC,CASRVWGYGYTF
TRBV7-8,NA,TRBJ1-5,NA,TGTGCCAGCAGCTTAGGAGGCGGGCAGTATAGCAATCAGCCCCAGCATTTT,CASSLGGGQYSNQPQHF
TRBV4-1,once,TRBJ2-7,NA,TGCGTCAGCAGCCAAGAAGGGGGGGGTGGCTACAATGAGCAGTACTTC,CVSSQEGGGGYNEQYF
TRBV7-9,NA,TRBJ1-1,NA,TGTGCCAGCAGCACCCGACAGAATCCAAACACTGAAGCTTTCTTT,CASSTRQNPNTEAFF
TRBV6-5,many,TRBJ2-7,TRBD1,TGTGCCACCCGACAGGGTTCTGAGCAGTACTTC,CATRQGSEQYF
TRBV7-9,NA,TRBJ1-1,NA,TGTGCCAGCAGCTTAGGCTCCGACGAAGCTTTCTTT,CASSLGSDEAFF
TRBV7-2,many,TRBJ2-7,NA,TGTGCCAGCAGCTTAGGACCTCTGGGGAGGTCCTACGAGCAGTACTTC,CASSLGPLGRSYEQYF
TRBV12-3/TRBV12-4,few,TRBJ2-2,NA,TGTGCCAGCAGTCATCGGACAGAGAACACCGGGGAGCTGTTTTTT,CASSHRTENTGELFF
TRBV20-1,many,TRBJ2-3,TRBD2,TGCAGTGTTAGCGGGAGCACAGATACGCAGTATTTT,CSVSGSTDTQYF
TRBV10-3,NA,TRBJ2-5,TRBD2,TGTGCCATCGGCGCGGGGGGGCCTGAGGAGCAGTACTTC,CAIGAGGPEEQYF
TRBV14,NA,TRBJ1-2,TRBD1,TGTGCCAGCAGCCAATTGACAGGGGGTAGGAATGGCTACACCTTC,CASSQLTGGRNGYTF
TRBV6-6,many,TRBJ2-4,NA,TGTGCCAGCAGTTTGGTCCAAGCATTAAAAAACATTCAGTACTTC,CASSLVQALKNIQYF
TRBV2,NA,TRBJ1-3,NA,TGTGCCAGCACCCACGACGGGGGGCGGAACGGAAACACCATATATTTT,CASTHDGGRNGNTIYF
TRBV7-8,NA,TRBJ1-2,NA,TGTGCCAGCAGCTCCCCCAGGGTTAACTATGGCTACACCTTC,CASSSPRVNYGYTF
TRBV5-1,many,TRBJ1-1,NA,TGCGCCAGCAGCCCGACAGTCCCCTTGGATAGAGCTTTCTTT,CASSPTVPLDRAFF
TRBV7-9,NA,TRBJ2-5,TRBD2,TGTGCCAGCAGCTTAGGACTAGCGGGAGTATCAGAGACCCAGTACTTC,CASSLGLAGVSETQYF
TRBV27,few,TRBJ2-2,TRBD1,TGTGCCAGCAGTATGGGACAGGTGAACAGGGAGCTGTTTTTT,CASSMGQVNRELFF
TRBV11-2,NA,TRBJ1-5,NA,TGTGCCAGCAGCTCAGCGGGACGGAATCAGCCCCAGCATTTT,CASSSAGRNQPQHF
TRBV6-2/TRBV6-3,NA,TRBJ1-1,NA,TGTGCCAGCAGTCCCCGAGGGGCCATGAACACTGAAGCTTTCTTT,CASSPRGAMNTEAFF